This TCR beta chain comes out of a study of shared clonotypes between healthy human individuals. About the research overall: CD4 naive cells filled three plates per donor, CD4 memory three, CD8 naive two and CD8 memory one.

Naive CD8 cells lacked CD45RO and underwent positive selection for CCR7, leaving out terminally differentiated effector memory CD45RA+ cells. Germline-derived CDR1 and CDR2 are SEHNR and FQNEAQ (reference sequence). The CDR3 length is 12 residues. Trimming pared 8 bases from V and 6 bases from J, leaving 10 bases between. The sorted-subset replicate PCRs were given 150 to 250 ng DNA, which is 30,000 or so T cell genomes. Methods used by the authors: From ImmunoSEQ came sequences covering only the junction and carrying no quality scores, so filtering differed. Sequenced by immunoSEQ multiplex PCR; TCRdb stores in-frame clones only, minus some. V and J calls plus clone size are reproduced from that table; the DNA served to infer D and trimming. The sample lists hundreds of thousands of clones; roughly 98% were seen once.

The TCR originated in a man younger than 45 in good health. The sample comprised naive CD8+ T cells sorted from blood. This sequence joins TRBV7-9 and TRBJ2-2; D possibly corresponds to TRBD2 (6 bases). This chain's CDR3 is CASGRTAGELFF. CDR3 DNA sequence: TGTGCCAGCGGGAGGACCGCCGGGGAGCTGTTTTTT.